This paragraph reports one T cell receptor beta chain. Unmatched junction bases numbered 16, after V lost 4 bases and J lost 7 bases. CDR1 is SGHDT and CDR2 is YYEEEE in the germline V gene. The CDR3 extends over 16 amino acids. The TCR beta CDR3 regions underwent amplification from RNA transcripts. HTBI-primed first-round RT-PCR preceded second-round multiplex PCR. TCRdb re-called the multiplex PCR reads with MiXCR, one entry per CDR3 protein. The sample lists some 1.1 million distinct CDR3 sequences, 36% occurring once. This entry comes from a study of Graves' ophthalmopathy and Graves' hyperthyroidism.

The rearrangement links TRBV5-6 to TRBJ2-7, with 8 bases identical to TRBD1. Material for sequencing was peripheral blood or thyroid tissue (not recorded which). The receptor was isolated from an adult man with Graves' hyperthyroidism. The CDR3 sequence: CASSLRDRPYIGEQYF. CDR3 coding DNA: TGTGCCAGCAGCCTTCGGGACAGGCCCTATATTGGAGAGCAGTACTTC.